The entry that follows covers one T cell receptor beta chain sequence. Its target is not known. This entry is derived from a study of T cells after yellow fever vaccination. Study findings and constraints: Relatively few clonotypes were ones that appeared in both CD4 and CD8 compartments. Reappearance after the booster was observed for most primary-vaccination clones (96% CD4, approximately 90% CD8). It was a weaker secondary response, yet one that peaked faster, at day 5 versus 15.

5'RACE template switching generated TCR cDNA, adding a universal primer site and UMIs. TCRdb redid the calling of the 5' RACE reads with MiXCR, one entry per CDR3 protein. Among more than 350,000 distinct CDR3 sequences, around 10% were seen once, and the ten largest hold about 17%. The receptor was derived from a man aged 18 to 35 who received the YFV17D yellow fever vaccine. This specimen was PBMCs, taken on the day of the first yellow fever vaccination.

Written as DNA, the CDR3 is TGTGCCAGCAGGCCGGGACAGGGGGAGAATGAGCAGTTCTTC. This codes for CASRPGQGENEQFF. The chain is built from TRBV6-4 and TRBJ2-1; TRBD1 aligns across 11 bases. Germline V lookup: CDR1 MRHNA, CDR2 SNTAGT. Germline trimming cut 6 bases from V and 7 bases from J; bases unmatched to any gene: 5. CDR3 length: 14 amino acids.